These 22 T cell receptor beta chains came from one sample sequenced in a study of beta chain features in type 1 diabetes. General study results and limits: Type 1 diabetes patients had moderately but significantly shorter TCRB CDR3s in all four CD4+ subsets.

These TCRs are of unknown antigen specificity. The entirety of the isolated RNA underwent reverse transcription, so expressed TCRB transcripts were sequenced. Clones were read by immunoSEQ multiplex PCR, and TCRdb kept only the in-frame ones, dropping some. This table holds more than 250,000 clones, roughly 22% found once. Input material: naive CD4+ T cells from blood. The receptors here all came from a woman in her forties with type 1 diabetes.

V is TRBV18 and J is TRBJ1-1; 10 nucleotides line up with TRBD1. The CDR3 is 15 residues long. The ends lost 3 bases at V and 4 bases at J; junction bases unmatched: 5. The germline V gene has CDR1 KGHSH and CDR2 LQKENI. CDR3 sequence (DNA): TGTGCCAGCTCACCGGGGACAGGGGCGGGCACTGAAGCTTTCTTT. Amino acid sequence: CASSPGTGAGTEAFF.

There are a few counts of this clone. The rearrangement uses TRBV7-3 and TRBJ2-2; tentative D call: TRBD1 (5 bases). This CDR3 spans 15 amino acids. The germline gives CDR1 SGHTA, CDR2 FQGTGA. V shed 6 bases and J shed 4 bases, with 15 bases lying between them. The CDR3 nucleotides read TGTGCCAGCAGTAATACAGGTCCGGGCACCGGGGAGCTGTTTTTT. Encoded protein: CASSNTGPGTGELFF.

V gene TRBV29-1 combines with J gene TRBJ2-1; D gene unclear. The CDR3 spans 17 residues. Germline CDR1 and CDR2: SQVTM and ANQGSEA. V lost 4 bases, J lost 5 bases, and 24 bases lay in between. CDR3 residues: CSVVRVKALFSDNEQFF. Written as DNA, the CDR3 is TGCAGCGTTGTGAGAGTTAAAGCCCTTTTTTCCGACAATGAGCAGTTCTTC.

This clone has more than one count but fewer than ten. This chain links TRBV28 with TRBJ2-7, with D possibly TRBD2 on 6 matching bases. CDR1 and CDR2 (germline): MDHEN, SYDVKM. Trimming cost V 5 bases and J 5 bases, with 19 bases left between them. This CDR3 spans 15 amino acids. The CDR3 DNA is TGTGCCAGCAGTCTACTAAACCGAGCGGGTGACGAGCAGTACTTC. Protein sequence: CASSLLNRAGDEQYF.

The chain combines TRBV9 with TRBJ1-3, with D possibly TRBD1 on 6 matching bases. V shed 7 bases and J shed 6 bases, with 14 bases lying between them. Germline V lookup: CDR1 SGDLS, CDR2 YYNGEE. The CDR3 runs to 13 residues. As DNA, the CDR3 is TGTGCCAGCCGAGCCGGACAGACAAACACCATATATTTT. Translated, it gives CASRAGQTNTIYF.

V usage is TRBV7-9 and J usage is TRBJ2-5; D not certain. The CDR3 consists of 12 residues. Germline V gene lookup returns CDR1 SEHNR and CDR2 FQNEAQ (reference sequence). The V end was cut by 1 base, the J end by 5 bases, with 5 bases between. The chain's CDR3 is CASSLGAETQYF. Written as DNA, the CDR3 is TGTGCCAGCAGCTTAGGTGCGGAGACCCAGTACTTC.

As DNA, the CDR3 is TGTGCCAGTAGTGCACGACTCAGTGAGCAGTTCTTC. Its translation is CASSARLSEQFF. The V and J genes are TRBV19 and TRBJ2-1; D remains unclear. Germline V gene lookup returns CDR1 LNHDA and CDR2 SQIVND (reference sequence). The V and J ends lost 5 bases and 9 bases respectively, with 11 bases between them. The CDR3 extends over 12 amino acids.

The chain uses TRBV28 and TRBJ2-3; 7 bases line up with TRBD1. The CDR3 is made up of 16 amino acids. Per the germline V gene, CDR1 is MDHEN and CDR2 is SYDVKM. Trimming at V came to 6 bases and at J to 4 bases, leaving 13 bases not matched to a gene. In DNA, the CDR3 is TGTGCCAGCAGCTCGTCCTCAGGGGGAAACCCAGATACGCAGTATTTT. As protein: CASSSSSGGNPDTQYF.

The chain recombines TRBV7-6 with TRBJ1-2; no reliable D call. CDR3 length: 15 residues. V lost 2 bases and J 4 bases, leaving 14 bases between the germline ends. Germline lookup yields CDR1 SGHVS and CDR2 FNYEAQ. CDR3 in DNA: TGTGCCAGCAGCTTATCCAGACTCGACCTCTATGGCTACACCTTC. Its protein is CASSLSRLDLYGYTF.

There are a few counts of this clone. The chain carries TRBV4-3 and TRBJ1-2; weak D call: TRBD1 (5 bases). This CDR3 comprises 15 residues. Trimming pared 5 bases from V and 6 bases from J, leaving 19 bases between. Germline V CDR1 and CDR2: LGHNA, YSLEER. CDR3 sequence (DNA): TGCGCCAGCAGCGCCAATGTTTGGGGCGGCAATGGCTACACCTTC. Amino acid sequence: CASSANVWGGNGYTF.

The CDR3 sequence: CASSGTANYGYTF. DNA of the CDR3: TGTGCCAGCAGCGGGACAGCTAACTATGGCTACACCTTC. The chain recombines TRBV28 with TRBJ1-2; 7 bases line up with TRBD1. The V gene's germline CDR1 is MDHEN and CDR2 SYDVKM. The CDR3 length is 13 residues. V lost 6 bases to trimming and J lost 0 bases; unmatched junction nucleotides: 1.

This chain connects TRBV7-2 to TRBJ1-2; no firm D call. The germline V gene has CDR1 SGHTA and CDR2 FQGNSA. V was trimmed by 5 bases and J by 4 bases, leaving 14 bases between them. This CDR3 contains 14 residues. DNA of the CDR3: TGTGCCAGCAGCCCTCGGGTCAGAGGCTATGGCTACACCTTC. Translation gives CASSPRVRGYGYTF.

This rearrangement joins TRBV7-3 to TRBJ2-1, with TRBD1 as a possible D gene (5 bases). V dropped 3 bases and J dropped 6 bases, with 9 bases sitting between them. CDR3 length: 13 residues. Germline CDR1 is SGHTA and CDR2 is FQGTGA. CDR3 loop: CASSLPQGNEQFF. In DNA form, the CDR3 reads TGTGCCAGCAGCTTGCCTCAGGGCAATGAGCAGTTCTTC.

This clone was observed a few times. Additional DNA sequences in this sample encode the identical CDR3. This chain uses TRBV7-3 with TRBJ1-1, with D unclear. The CDR3 contains 13 residues. The germline V gene has CDR1 SGHTA and CDR2 FQGTGA. V was trimmed by 5 bases and J by 1 base, leaving 8 bases between them. DNA of the CDR3: TGTGCCAGCAGCAGTCAGGAGAACACTGAAGCTTTCTTT. Encoded protein: CASSSQENTEAFF.

The chain uses TRBV5-1 and TRBJ2-1; 7 positions match TRBD1. Losses at the gene ends were 2 bases for V and 6 bases for J; bases not matched to a gene: 2. The CDR3 sequence is 13 residues long. Per germline, CDR1 SGHRS and CDR2 YFSETQ. In DNA, the CDR3 is TGCGCCAGCAGCTTCGGACAGGTCAATGAGCAGTTCTTC. Protein sequence: CASSFGQVNEQFF.

This clone appeared a few times. Other DNA sequences in this specimen translate into the identical CDR3. The chain couples TRBV12-5 to TRBJ2-5; 10 bases agree with TRBD2. The CDR3 has 13 amino acids. Germline V gives CDR1 LGHNT, CDR2 FRNRAP. V lost 6 bases, J lost 2 bases, and 0 bases stayed unmatched. The CDR3 protein is CASGLAGQETQYF. CDR3 DNA sequence: TGTGCTAGTGGACTAGCGGGACAAGAGACCCAGTACTTC. Using reference TRBV12-5 and TRBJ2-5 for the parts outside the CDR3, the full variable domain is DARVTQTPRHKVTEMGQEVTMRCQPILGHNTVFWYRQTMMQGLELLAYFRNRAPLDDSGMPKDRFSAEMPDATLATLKIQPSEPRDSAVYFCASGLAGQETQYFGPGTRLLVL.

This sequence joins TRBV7-3 and TRBJ2-6, with D tentatively TRBD1 (5 bases). Trimming removed 2 bases from V and 2 bases from J, with 7 bases in between. Germline CDR1 reads SGHTA; CDR2 reads FQGTGA. This CDR3 comprises 15 residues. The DNA for the CDR3 is TGTGCCAGCAGCTTACAGGGCGCTGGGGCCAACGTCCTGACTTTC. This encodes CASSLQGAGANVLTF. The whole variable domain, filled in from reference TRBV7-3 and TRBJ2-6, reads GAGVSQTPSNKVTEKGKYVELRCDPISGHTALYWYRQSLGQGPEFLIYFQGTGAADDSGLPNDRFFAVRPEGSVSTLKIQRTERGDSAVYLCASSLQGAGANVLTFGAGSRLTVL.

The CDR3 here is CASSSRRGPREQYF. CDR3 sequence (DNA): TGTGCCAGCTCATCCCGCCGCGGCCCGCGCGAGCAGTACTTC. The chain links TRBV18 to TRBJ2-7; no clear D gene. This CDR3 spans 14 amino acids. From germline, CDR1 is KGHSH and CDR2 LQKENI. V was trimmed by 5 bases and J by 6 bases, leaving 17 bases between them.

V gene TRBV28 combines with J gene TRBJ2-7; D may be TRBD1 (6 bases). The CDR3 consists of 15 residues. CDR1 MDHEN and CDR2 SYDVKM come from the germline V gene. V was pared by 8 bases and J by 3 bases, with 20 bases between. The CDR3 protein is CASHPGARNDYEQYF. The DNA for the CDR3 is TGTGCCAGCCACCCAGGGGCGCGTAACGACTACGAGCAGTACTTC.

This clone has just a few counts. This chain links TRBV30 with TRBJ2-7; 8 positions agree with TRBD1. The CDR3 is made up of 13 amino acids. The germline V gene has CDR1 GTSNPN and CDR2 SVGIG (reference sequence). The V and J ends lost 1 base and 1 base, in that order; junction bases with no gene match: 0. CDR3 residues: CAWSGDRSYEQYF. The CDR3 nucleotides are TGTGCCTGGAGTGGGGACAGGTCCTACGAGCAGTACTTC.

The chain carries TRBV6-6 and TRBJ1-2, with 9 bases aligning to TRBD1. The CDR3 covers 15 residues. Germline loops: CDR1 MNHNY, CDR2 SVGAGI (reference sequence). The trim removed 7 bases at V and 3 bases at J, leaving 9 bases unmatched. The CDR3 sequence is CASIKADRGDYGYTF. The CDR3 nucleotides are TGTGCCAGCATCAAGGCCGACAGGGGGGACTATGGCTACACCTTC.

This clone has just a few counts. The chain links TRBV30 to TRBJ2-1; no definite D call. V lost 2 bases to trimming and J lost 0 bases, with 14 bases between them. Germline V gene sequence: CDR1 GTSNPN, CDR2 SVGIG (reference sequence). The length of the CDR3 is 16 residues. The CDR3 DNA follows: TGTGCCTGGAGTCCCCGCCGCCTCGGCTCCTACAATGAGCAGTTCTTC. Its translation: CAWSPRRLGSYNEQFF. The variable domain in full, completed from reference TRBV30 and TRBJ2-1, reads SQTIHQWPATLVQPVGSPLSLECTVEGTSNPNLYWYRQAAGRGLQLLFYSVGIGQISSEVPQNLSASRPQDRQFILSSKKLLLSDSGFYLCAWSPRRLGSYNEQFFGPGTRLTVL.